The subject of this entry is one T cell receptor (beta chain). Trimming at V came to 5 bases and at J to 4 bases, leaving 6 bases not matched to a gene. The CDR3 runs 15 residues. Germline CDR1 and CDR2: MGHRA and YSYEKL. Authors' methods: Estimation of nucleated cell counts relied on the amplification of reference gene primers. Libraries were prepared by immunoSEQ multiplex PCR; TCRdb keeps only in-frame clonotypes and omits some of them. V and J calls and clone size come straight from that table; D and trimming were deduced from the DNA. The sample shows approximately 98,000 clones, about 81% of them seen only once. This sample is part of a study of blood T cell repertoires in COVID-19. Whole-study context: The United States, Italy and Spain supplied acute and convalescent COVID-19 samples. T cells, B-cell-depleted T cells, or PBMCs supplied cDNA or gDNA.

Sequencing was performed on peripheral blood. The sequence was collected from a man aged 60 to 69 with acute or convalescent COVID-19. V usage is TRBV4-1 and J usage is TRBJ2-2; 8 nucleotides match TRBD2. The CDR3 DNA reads TGCGCCAGCAGCGCCGGGACTAGTGTCACCGGGGAGCTGTTTTTT. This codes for CASSAGTSVTGELFF.